This T cell receptor (beta chain) was obtained from a study of regulatory T cells in long-lasting Graves disease (dated by TCRdb to the early 2020s). With regard to the full study: Patients with newly diagnosed Graves' disease had been on antithyroid drugs for under 3 months. The study took place in China and was registered as a clinical trial. A total of roughly 33 samples underwent TCR sequencing: some 13 from persistent and around 20 from newly diagnosed Graves' disease patients. Persistent Graves' disease patients were compared with newly diagnosed Graves' disease patients by peripheral blood TCR sequencing and RNA sequencing. What the research found in general, with its limitations: Sequencing and analysis were limited to the TCR beta chain. Preferential use of TRBV28, TRBJ1-2 and TRBJ2-5 was observed in persistent disease, whereas TRBV20-1 and TRBJ2-1 were favored in newly diagnosed disease. The authors acknowledged the small sample size as a limitation that may reduce accuracy. Because the primary lesion, thyroid tissue, could not be accessed, the study looked at peripheral blood alone. A larger number of public clonotypes was shared among persistent patients (around 2,500) than among newly diagnosed patients (around 970). Compared with newly diagnosed patients, patients with persistent Graves' disease had lower TCR Shannon entropy and fewer highly expanded clones, which suggests clonal expansion.

Trimming costs V 8 bases and J 2 bases, and their ends lie 15 bases apart. The CDR3 covers 15 residues, taking in both the cysteine and the phenylalanine. Only CDR3 DNA remains: 45 bases, in frame from the first base. Libraries were built with multiplex PCR. TCRdb shows the sequencer as Illumina HiSeq 4000. To build TCR beta libraries, CDR3 regions were amplified by Arm-PCR using iRepertoire HTBI primers. PCR products were gel purified before sequencing. Processing in the source paper ran as follows. Across samples, 62 TRBV and 13 to 15 TRBJ segments were identified and used for gene usage analysis of CDR3 amino acid clonotypes. Filtered high-quality paired reads were merged into contigs using COPE and FqMerger. Contigs were aligned with BLAST to IMGT TRBV, TRBD and TRBJ reference genes, and CDR3 was defined per IMGT. Highly expanded clones were defined as clonotypes with a frequency above 0.1%. Shannon entropy served as the measure of repertoire diversity, while the Gini coefficient captured V-J evenness. A clonotype found in more than one individual was treated as public. TCRdb took the public reads, trimmed them with fastp at Q25, ran MiXCR for clone calling and kept in-frame beta chains. CDR3 protein sequences are deduplicated, and each keeps its most common genes and DNA. V and J calls and clone size were set by TCRdb, not the authors. The sample table holds 400,000 to 550,000 distinct CDR3 sequences, of which roughly 15% were seen once. Roughly a tenth of the sample lies in the top ten.

The time point label of this sample denotes: newly diagnosed GD, antithyroid drugs for less than 3 months. For both TCR sequencing and RNA sequencing, RNA was extracted from PBMCs using TRIzol. The diagnosis of Graves' disease followed American Thyroid Association guidelines. Recruitment of patients was carried out at an endocrinology department in Xi'an, China. Each patient gave about 8.1 milliliters of peripheral blood, collected in an EDTA anticoagulant tube. Ficoll Paque Plus density gradient separation was used to isolate PBMCs, and no additional T cell sorting was done. An Agilent 2100 Bioanalyzer and agarose gel were used to check RNA quality, while a NanoDrop 2000 measured RNA concentration. This clonotype has ten or more counts. It lacks a known antigen. The sample holds no much larger clone one base away, and base qualities are not on file. These sequences were also reported in another study, on T cells in Graves' hyperthyroidism and ophthalmopathy. The second study reports: Stable Graves' hyperthyroidism was defined as no progression to ophthalmopathy during 18 months of follow-up. Hyperthyroidism patients were newly diagnosed, had a disease duration of under 2 months, and were aged 18 to 65 years. Any patient with an uncontrolled infection, another autoimmune disease, pregnancy or lactation was excluded. Diagnoses relied on clinical symptoms, serum thyroxine and TRAb, thyroid ultrasound and orbital computed tomography. The first round of RT-PCR for the TCR CDR3 was performed with the HTBI primer set and the Qiagen OneStep RT-PCR kit. Most expanded thyroid clonotypes (frequency above 0.001) were also found in blood, which suggests that blood repertoires may mirror thyroid immune responses. Ophthalmopathy was separated from stable hyperthyroidism by a 13 V-J signature model, with about 86% sensitivity and approximately 81% specificity obtained in cross-validation and 80%/75% obtained in testing. During validation, the model predicted progression to ophthalmopathy a median of approximately 6.5 months ahead of onset, with approximately 71% sensitivity and around 72% specificity. To identify distinguishing TCR V-J signatures, a discovery cohort of 100 patients was used, comprising under 45 with Graves' ophthalmopathy and 57 with stable Graves' hyperthyroidism. Whether ophthalmopathy could be predicted prospectively was tested in an independent validation cohort made up of under 20 hyperthyroidism patients plus 17 patients who later progressed to ophthalmopathy. The approximately 100 discovery patients were divided at random into training and test sets in a 7:3 ratio. In about 6 Graves' hyperthyroidism patients, the study also compared T-cell repertoires from thyroid tissue with T-cell repertoires from blood. After sampling, hyperthyroidism patients received methimazole starting at 30 mg daily, and ophthalmopathy patients received high-dose intravenous methylprednisolone. Libraries were constructed in a second round of multiplex PCR, after which size selection and purification were carried out. Paired-end sequencing of the libraries was performed with 100 bp reads on an Illumina HiSeq2000. SOAPnuke was used to process the raw data, removing reads that contained adapters or uncalled bases, had a mean Phred below 15, or lacked an exact match to the constant primer or identifier. High-quality paired reads were merged using COPE v1.2.5, and each unique nucleotide sequence was defined as a clonotype. MiTCR v1.1 was used to align clonotypes to the IMGT TRBV, TRBD and TRBJ reference segments. Analysis was restricted to V-J combinations with a frequency above 0.0001, which covered 98% to 99.2% of repertoires. A TCS score was defined as the ratio of F50 (clonal expansion) to E x V (chaos), with BLOSUM62-based TCRdist applied between CDR3 peptides within each V-J. Welch's t-statistics and random forest reduced roughly 530 V-J features to 10 to 15, which were used in a naive Bayes classifier (R e1071). No statistical method was used to fix the sample size in advance, and group allocation was not hidden from the investigators. The paper reports TCR Vbeta CDR3 sequencing of 130 to 150 peripheral blood samples: around 45 ophthalmopathy, roughly 74 hyperthyroidism and around 17 progressor patients.

The sample was peripheral blood mononuclear cells (PBMCs), taken at new diagnosis, from a patient treated with antithyroid drugs. The TCR sequence derives from a woman between 25 and 40 years old with Graves disease. Donor details come from another sample of the same person, matched by shared clones. Here the chain combines TRBV12-3 or TRBV12-4 and TRBJ2-2, with the D gene call left open. The DNA sequence reads TGTGCCAGCCTTCAATCCGTTACCAACACCGGGGAGCTGTTTTTT. This yields the protein CASLQSVTNTGELFF.